The 9 T cell receptor beta chains below come from one sample, sequenced in a study of cytomegalovirus exposure and HLA in healthy donors. Vbeta (60) and Jbeta (13) primers were used in the PCR. Data came from immunoSEQ multiplex PCR; TCRdb stores just in-frame clones and leaves some out. The sample yields about 150,000 clones, 70% to 90% seen once. Material for sequencing was PBMCs. The receptor source for this set is a man aged 25 to 40 in good health and CMV-seropositive.

The V and J genes are TRBV9 and TRBJ2-3; no clear D gene. V was clipped by 0 bases and J by 2 bases, with 7 bases between them. Germline loops: CDR1 SGDLS, CDR2 YYNGEE. The CDR3 is made up of 14 amino acids. The CDR3 loop is CASSVGSTTDTQYF. The CDR3 DNA reads as TGTGCCAGCAGCGTAGGAAGCACCACAGATACGCAGTATTTT.

The chain employs TRBV4-2 and TRBJ1-5; maybe TRBD1 (5 bases). The CDR3 runs to 15 residues. Trimming stripped 2 bases from V and 9 bases from J, with 17 bases between. Germline CDR1 reads LGHNA; CDR2 reads YNFKEQ. This CDR3 reads CASSQTAALQGPQHF. For the CDR3, the DNA is TGTGCCAGCAGCCAAACAGCTGCCCTCCAGGGGCCCCAGCATTTT.

The CDR3: CASSLKSKGPYRGTGELFF. In DNA form, the CDR3 reads TGTGCCAGCAGCCTAAAGTCTAAGGGGCCCTATAGGGGGACCGGGGAGCTGTTTTTT. This sequence joins TRBV4-2 and TRBJ2-2; tentatively, D is TRBD1 (6 bases). Trimming shortened V by 4 bases and J by 5 bases, and 26 bases separated the two germline ends. Germline V gives CDR1 LGHNA, CDR2 YNFKEQ. CDR3 size: 19 residues.

This rearrangement joins TRBV29-1 to TRBJ2-5; TRBD1 is a possible D gene (5 bases). The CDR3 is 14 amino acids. Trimming took off 5 bases at V and 5 bases at J, with 18 bases between the two ends. Germline CDR1 and CDR2: SQVTM and ANQGSEA. CDR3: CSVLPPGKAETQYF. The CDR3 nucleotides are TGCAGCGTTTTGCCCCCAGGGAAGGCGGAGACCCAGTACTTC.

CDR3 nucleotide sequence: TGTGCCAGCAGATTCGGGGGAGATAACTCCTACGAGCAGTACTTC. Residues: CASRFGGDNSYEQYF. V usage is TRBV6-1 and J usage is TRBJ2-7; TRBD2 is a possible D gene (6 bases). Germline V gene data show CDR1 as MNHNS and CDR2 as SASEGT. The CDR3 extends over 15 amino acids. Trimming stripped 6 bases from V and 0 bases from J, with 15 bases between.

The gene calls are TRBV5-4 and TRBJ1-6; D call uncertain. V dropped 0 bases and J dropped 5 bases, with 9 bases sitting between them. The CDR3 sequence is 15 residues long. Per the germline V gene, CDR1 is SGHNT and CDR2 is YYREEE (reference sequence). CDR3 protein: CASSLGGDNNSPLHF. The CDR3, as DNA: TGTGCCAGCAGCTTGGGGGGAGATAATAATTCACCCCTCCACTTT. The entire variable domain, with the rest obtained from reference TRBV5-4 and TRBJ1-6, is as follows: ETGVTQSPTHLIKTRGQQVTLRCSSQSGHNTVSWYQQALGQGPQFIFQYYREEENGRGNFPPRFSGLQFPNYSSELNVNALELDDSALYLCASSLGGDNNSPLHFGNGTRLTVT.

The chain employs TRBV7-8 and TRBJ1-2; weak D call: TRBD1 (5 bases). Germline-derived CDR1 and CDR2 are SGHVS and FQNEAQ. V lost 3 bases and J 2 bases, leaving 10 bases between the germline ends. This CDR3 is built from 14 residues. CDR3 in DNA: TGTGCCAGCAGCTTTCTGGGGCGAAACTATGGCTACACCTTC. It is translated as CASSFLGRNYGYTF.

The rearrangement links TRBV5-1 to TRBJ2-2; maybe TRBD2 (5 bases). The V end was cut by 2 bases, the J end by 2 bases, with 10 bases between. CDR1 is SGHRS and CDR2 is YFSETQ in the germline V gene. This CDR3 comprises 15 residues. The CDR3 DNA reads TGCGCCAGCAGCTTACGGAGGCCCAACACCGGGGAGCTGTTTTTT. This translates into CASSLRRPNTGELFF. Supplemented by reference TRBV5-1 and TRBJ2-2, the full variable domain reads KAGVTQTPRYLIKTRGQQVTLSCSPISGHRSVSWYQQTPGQGLQFLFEYFSETQRNKGNFPGRFSGRQFSNSRSEMNVSTLELGDSALYLCASSLRRPNTGELFFGEGSRLTVL.

The V call is TRBV9, the J call TRBJ2-1, with 10 bases fitting TRBD2. Germline V gene lookup returns CDR1 SGDLS and CDR2 YYNGEE. This CDR3 spans 18 amino acids. After removal of 0 bases from V and 7 bases from J, the junction contained 13 bases not matched to a gene. As DNA, the CDR3 is TGTGCCAGCAGCGTAGGGAGCGGGAGGGCCGTTGTAAGGAATGAGCAGTTCTTC. Its protein is CASSVGSGRAVVRNEQFF.